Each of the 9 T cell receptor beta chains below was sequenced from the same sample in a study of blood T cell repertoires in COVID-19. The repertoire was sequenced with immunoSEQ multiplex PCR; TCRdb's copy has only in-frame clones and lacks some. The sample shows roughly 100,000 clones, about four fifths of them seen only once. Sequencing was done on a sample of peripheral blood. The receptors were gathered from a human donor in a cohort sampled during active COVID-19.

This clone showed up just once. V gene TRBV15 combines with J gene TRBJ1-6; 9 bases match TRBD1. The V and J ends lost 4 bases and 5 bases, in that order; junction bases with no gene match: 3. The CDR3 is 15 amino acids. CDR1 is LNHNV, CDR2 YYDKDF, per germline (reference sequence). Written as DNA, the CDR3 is TGTGCCACCAGCATCAGGACAGGGGATAATTCACCCCTCCACTTT. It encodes CATSIRTGDNSPLHF.

This CDR3 reads CASSLAAGISEGYTF. The CDR3 nucleotides read TGTGCCAGCAGCTTAGCCGCAGGTATTTCGGAAGGCTACACCTTC. The chain employs TRBV11-3 and TRBJ1-2; D gene ambiguous. The CDR3 has 15 amino acids. V dropped 1 base and J dropped 8 bases, with 17 bases sitting between them. CDR1 and CDR2 (germline): SGHNT, YENEEA.

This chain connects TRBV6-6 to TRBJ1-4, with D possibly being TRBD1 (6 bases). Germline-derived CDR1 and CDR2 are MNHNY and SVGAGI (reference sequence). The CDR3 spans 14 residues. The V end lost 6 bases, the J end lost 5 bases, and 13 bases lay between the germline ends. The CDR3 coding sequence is TGTGCCAGCAGCCCCGGACAGATGAATGAAAAACTGTTTTTT. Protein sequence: CASSPGQMNEKLFF.

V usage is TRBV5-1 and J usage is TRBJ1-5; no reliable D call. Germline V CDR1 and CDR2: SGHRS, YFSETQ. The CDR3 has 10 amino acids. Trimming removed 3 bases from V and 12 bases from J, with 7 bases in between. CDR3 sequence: CASSSLLQHF. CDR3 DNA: TGCGCCAGCAGCTCACTTCTCCAGCATTTT.

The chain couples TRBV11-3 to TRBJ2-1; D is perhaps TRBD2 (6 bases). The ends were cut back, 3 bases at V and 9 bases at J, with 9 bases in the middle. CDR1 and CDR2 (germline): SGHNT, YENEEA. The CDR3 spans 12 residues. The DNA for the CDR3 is TGTGCCAGCAGCTTCCGGGGGTTTGAGCAGTTCTTC. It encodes CASSFRGFEQFF.

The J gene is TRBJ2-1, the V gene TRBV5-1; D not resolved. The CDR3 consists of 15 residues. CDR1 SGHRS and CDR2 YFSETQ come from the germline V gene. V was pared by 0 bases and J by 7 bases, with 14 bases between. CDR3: CASSLVADPRNEQFF. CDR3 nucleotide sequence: TGCGCCAGCAGCTTGGTTGCGGATCCAAGGAATGAGCAGTTCTTC. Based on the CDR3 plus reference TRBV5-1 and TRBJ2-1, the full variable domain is KAGVTQTPRYLIKTRGQQVTLSCSPISGHRSVSWYQQTPGQGLQFLFEYFSETQRNKGNFPGRFSGRQFSNSRSEMNVSTLELGDSALYLCASSLVADPRNEQFFGPGTRLTVL.

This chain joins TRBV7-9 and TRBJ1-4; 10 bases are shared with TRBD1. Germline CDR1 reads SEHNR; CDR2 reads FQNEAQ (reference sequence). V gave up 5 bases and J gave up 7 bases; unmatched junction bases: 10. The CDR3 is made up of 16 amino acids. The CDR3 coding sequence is TGTGCCAGCAGCACCGACCGGGGACAGGGGTTTGAAAAACTGTTTTTT. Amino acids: CASSTDRGQGFEKLFF.

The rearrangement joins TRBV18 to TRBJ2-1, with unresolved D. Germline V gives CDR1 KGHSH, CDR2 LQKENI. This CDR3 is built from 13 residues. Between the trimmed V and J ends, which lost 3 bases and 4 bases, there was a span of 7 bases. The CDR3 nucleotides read TGTGCCAGCTCACCCAGTCAGTACAATGAGCAGTTCTTC. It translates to CASSPSQYNEQFF. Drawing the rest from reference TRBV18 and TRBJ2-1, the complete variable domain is NAGVMQNPRHLVRRRGQEARLRCSPMKGHSHVYWYRQLPEEGLKFMVYLQKENIIDESGMPKERFSAEFPKEGPSILRIQQVVRGDSAAYFCASSPSQYNEQFFGPGTRLTVL.

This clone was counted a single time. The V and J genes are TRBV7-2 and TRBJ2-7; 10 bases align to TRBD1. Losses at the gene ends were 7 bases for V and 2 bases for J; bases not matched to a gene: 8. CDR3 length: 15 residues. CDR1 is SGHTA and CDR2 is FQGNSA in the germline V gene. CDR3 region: CASTVDRGHTYEQYF. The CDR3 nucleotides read TGTGCCAGCACCGTAGACAGGGGGCACACCTACGAGCAGTACTTC.